This T cell receptor beta chain was obtained from a study of shared clonotypes between healthy human individuals. General study findings and limits: Naive CD4 clonotypes were shared across several donors at roughly 5%.

This CDR3 comprises 13 residues. Germline CDR1 reads SEHNR; CDR2 reads FQNEAQ (reference sequence). V was clipped by 2 bases and J by 8 bases, with 7 bases between them. Concerning this clone itself: Its target is unknown.

The authors split each subset's genomic DNA evenly across several immunoSEQ plates. In the original analysis: Without quality scores, immunoSEQ junctional reads could not be filtered like full-length reads. Using immunoSEQ multiplex PCR, the repertoire was profiled, and TCRdb retains in-frame clones only, with some absent. D and trimming were read from the DNA, whereas the V and J calls and clone size are those reported in that table. The sample holds a few million clones; 95% are singletons and the top ten take roughly 0.13%. Sequenced sample: naive CD4+ T cells sorted from blood. Subset in this sample: CD45RA+ positively selected. This TCR was recovered from a man in his late teens or twenties in good health. V and J are TRBV7-9 and TRBJ1-6; D is ambiguous. CDR3 residues: CASSLMGDSPLHF. Written as DNA, the CDR3 is TGTGCCAGCAGCTTAATGGGAGATTCACCCCTCCACTTT. The whole variable domain, remainder taken from reference TRBV7-9 and TRBJ1-6, is DTGVSQNPRHKITKRGQNVTFRCDPISEHNRLYWYRQTLGQGPEFLTYFQNEAQLEKSRLLSDRFSAERPKGSFSTLEIQRTEQGDSAMYLCASSLMGDSPLHFGNGTRLTVT.